The present entry profiles one T cell receptor (beta chain) with its context. The sample is drawn from a study of blood T cell repertoires in COVID-19. About the research overall: From the United States, Italy and Spain came samples of acute and convalescent COVID-19.

The junction had 5 bases not matched to a gene; V was cut back by 3 bases and J by 5 bases. The germline CDR1 and CDR2 sequences are SEHNR and FQNEAQ (reference sequence). The CDR3 sequence is 14 residues long. Some clones are missing from TCRdb's copy, which holds only in-frame ones; the method was immunoSEQ multiplex PCR. Here the sample spans around 200,000 clones, approximately 85% being singletons. The TCR was taken from an elderly woman with acute or convalescent COVID-19. The J gene is TRBJ2-5, the V gene TRBV7-9; 8 nucleotides match TRBD1. The sequencing input was peripheral blood. The CDR3 coding sequence is TGTGCCAGCAGCTTGACAGGGGTGTGGGAGACCCAGTACTTC. Its protein product is CASSLTGVWETQYF.